This T cell receptor beta chain was sequenced in a study of molecular identifiers for immune sequencing clone quantification. V was trimmed by 5 bases and J by 6 bases, leaving 10 bases between them. The CDR3 spans 13 residues. Germline assignment: CDR1 MNHEY and CDR2 SVGAGI. TCRdb passed the PCR reads through MiXCR, listing each CDR3 protein once. The sample shows around 82,000 distinct CDR3 sequences, 15% to 20% of them seen only once. This clonotype has a count of ten or more. The specimen sequenced was naive CD8+ T cells from blood, with Jurkat cell RNA spiked in. The subset is: FACS-sorted CD8+CD4-CCR7+CD45RA+ naive T cells. V usage is TRBV6-5 and J usage is TRBJ2-2, with D possibly TRBD1 on 5 matching bases. The sequence was obtained from a human donor in good health. Some libraries in this study had Jurkat cell RNA spiked in. CDR3 sequence reads: CASSHKTAGELFF. CDR3 in DNA: TGTGCCAGCAGTCACAAGACAGCCGGGGAGCTGTTTTTT.